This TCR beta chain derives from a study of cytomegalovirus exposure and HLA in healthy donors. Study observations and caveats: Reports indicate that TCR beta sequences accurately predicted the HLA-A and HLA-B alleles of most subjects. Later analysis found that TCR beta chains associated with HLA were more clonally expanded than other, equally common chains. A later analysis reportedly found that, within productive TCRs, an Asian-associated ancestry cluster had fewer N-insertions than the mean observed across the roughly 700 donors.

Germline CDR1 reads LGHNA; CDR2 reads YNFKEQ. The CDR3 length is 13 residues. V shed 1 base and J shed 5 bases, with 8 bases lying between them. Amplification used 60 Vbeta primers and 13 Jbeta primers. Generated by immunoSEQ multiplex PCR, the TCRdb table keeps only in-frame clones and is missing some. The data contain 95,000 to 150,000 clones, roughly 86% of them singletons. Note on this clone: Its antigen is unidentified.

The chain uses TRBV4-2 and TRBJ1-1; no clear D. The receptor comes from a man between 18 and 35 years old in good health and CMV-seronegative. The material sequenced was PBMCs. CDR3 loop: CASSQAGITEAFF. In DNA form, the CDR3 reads TGTGCCAGCAGCCAAGCGGGAATTACTGAAGCTTTCTTT.